A single sample gave rise to the 24 T cell receptor beta chains below, sequenced in a study of CD8+CD57+ T cells in acquired aplastic anemia. Genomic DNA provided the template from which TCR beta VDJ and CDR3 profiles were obtained. Each CDR3 protein gets one entry after TCRdb re-called the reads with MiXCR. The repertoire holds roughly 64,000 distinct CDR3 sequences, around 55% seen once, with around 2.3% in the top ten. Sequenced material: sorted CD4+, CD8+, or CD8+CD57+ T cells (not recorded which) from PBMCs. These receptor sequences come from a human donor in good health, serving as a control.

V gene TRBV19 combines with J gene TRBJ1-2, with D possibly TRBD1 on 6 matching bases. V lost 4 bases, J lost 2 bases, and 11 bases lay in between. The CDR3 has 14 residues. Germline V gene data show CDR1 as LNHDA and CDR2 as SQIVND (reference sequence). The CDR3 region has the DNA TGTGCCAGTAGTACCCGGACAGTGAACTATGGCTACACCTTC. This translates into CASSTRTVNYGYTF.

This clonotype was seen ten or more times. The chain employs TRBV28 and TRBJ1-2; D may be TRBD1 (5 bases). Trimming took 5 bases from V and 4 from J, leaving 14 bases between them. This CDR3 contains 14 residues. CDR1 and CDR2 from the germline V gene are MDHEN and SYDVKM. Written as DNA, the CDR3 is TGTGCCAGCAGTACCTCGGGACGGGCCTATGGCTACACCTTC. This encodes CASSTSGRAYGYTF.

The chain combines TRBV29-1 with TRBJ2-7; D is undetermined. Germline V lookup: CDR1 SQVTM, CDR2 ANQGSEA. Trimming left V 8 bases short and J 0 bases short, with 20 bases between. This CDR3 region has 15 residues. The CDR3 loop is CSSLGYGHSSYEQYF. The CDR3 region has the DNA TGCAGCAGCTTGGGTTACGGGCACAGCTCCTACGAGCAGTACTTC.

The rearrangement uses TRBV20-1 and TRBJ1-2, with 8 bases identical to TRBD1. V shed 1 base and J 8 bases; nucleotides not matched to a gene: 3. This CDR3 contains 12 residues. CDR1 is DFQATT and CDR2 is SNEGSKA in the germline V gene (reference sequence). The CDR3 region is CSARAAGGGYTF. CDR3 nucleotides: TGCAGTGCTAGAGCGGCAGGGGGCGGCTACACCTTC.

The chain employs TRBV7-6 and TRBJ2-2; a weak D match, TRBD2 (5 bases). The CDR3 consists of 14 residues. Germline V gene lookup returns CDR1 SGHVS and CDR2 FNYEAQ. The V gene lost 1 base and the J gene lost 4 bases, with 7 bases spanning the gap. CDR3 sequence reads: CASSLGETTGELFF. The CDR3 nucleotides are TGTGCCAGCAGCTTAGGGGAGACCACCGGGGAGCTGTTTTTT.

The CDR3 sequence: CASSRDRDSPERTDTQYF. The CDR3 DNA is TGCGCCAGCAGCCGGGACAGGGATTCACCCGAGCGCACAGATACGCAGTATTTT. This rearrangement joins TRBV10-2 to TRBJ2-3, with 9 bases that match TRBD1. The CDR3 length is 18 residues. Looked up from germline, CDR1 is WSHSY and CDR2 is SAAADI. With 6 bases clipped from V and 1 base from J, the junction kept 14 bases outside the gene matches.

The chain links TRBV10-3 to TRBJ1-2; D perhaps matches TRBD1 (6 bases). Trimming removed 2 bases at V and 6 bases at J, with 10 bases between. This CDR3 has 13 amino acids. Germline V lookup: CDR1 ENHRY, CDR2 SYGVKD. The CDR3 sequence: CAISEVQGDGYTF. In DNA, the CDR3 is TGTGCCATCAGTGAGGTACAGGGTGATGGCTACACCTTC.

This clonotype showed up many times. The V gene is TRBV7-2, the J gene TRBJ2-1; TRBD2 aligns across 13 bases. This CDR3 is 16 amino acids long. Unmatched junction bases numbered 15, after V lost 10 bases and J lost 9 bases. CDR1 is SGHTA, CDR2 FQGNSA, per germline. This CDR3 reads CANALAGGPGGGEQFF. The DNA for the CDR3 is TGTGCCAACGCACTAGCGGGAGGGCCCGGAGGGGGTGAGCAGTTCTTC.

This clonotype showed up just once. No conserved phenylalanine or tryptophan is present at the end of the CDR3, so a read error is the likely explanation. The rearrangement uses TRBV19 and TRBJ1-2; possibly TRBD1 for D (5 bases). V dropped 3 bases and J dropped 0 bases, with 11 bases sitting between them. CDR3 length equals 15 residues. The germline CDR1 and CDR2 sequences are LNHDA and SQIVND (reference sequence). The CDR3 nucleotides read TGTGCCAGTAGTATGGGACGGTTAGCTAACTATGGCTACACCCTC. Protein product: CASSMGRLANYGYTL.

Points on this clonotype: This may be a read error: a much more frequent sequence differs by one nucleotide. The chain's CDR3 is CASSSTDGGYGNTKAFF. The CDR3 region has the DNA TGTGCCAGCAGCTCTACGGACGGCGGATATGGGAACACTAAAGCTTTCTTT. The rearrangement joins TRBV7-3 to TRBJ1-1; no definite D call. CDR3 length: 17 residues. The V gene's germline CDR1 is SGHTA and CDR2 FQGTGA.

This clonotype was counted at least ten times. This chain links TRBV9 with TRBJ2-1; the match to TRBD2 covers 8 bases. V trimming: 4 bases; J trimming: 5 bases; junction bases outside the gene matches: 14. CDR3 size: 17 residues. The germline gives CDR1 SGDLS, CDR2 YYNGEE. CDR3: CASSFRGGAYLNNEQFF. CDR3 DNA: TGTGCCAGCAGCTTCCGGGGGGGGGCTTATCTAAACAATGAGCAGTTCTTC.

This clonotype was counted once. V usage is TRBV24-1 and J usage is TRBJ2-1; 11 bases are a match to TRBD2. This CDR3 is 13 amino acids long. Germline CDR1 and CDR2: KGHDR and SFDVKD. The trim removed 3 bases at V and 12 bases at J, leaving 3 bases unmatched. CDR3 nucleotides: TGTGCCACCAGTGATACGACTAGCGGGACGCAGTTCTTC. It translates to CATSDTTSGTQFF.

The chain links TRBV19 to TRBJ2-7; D perhaps matches TRBD2 (6 bases). Between the trimmed V and J ends, which lost 6 bases and 6 bases, there was a span of 12 bases. CDR3 length: 12 residues. The germline CDR1 and CDR2 sequences are LNHDA and SQIVND (reference sequence). Here the CDR3 reads CASRLKGGEQYF. The CDR3 DNA is TGTGCCAGTAGGCTGAAGGGAGGCGAGCAGTACTTC.

V and J are TRBV7-8 and TRBJ1-2; D is unresolved. Looked up from germline, CDR1 is SGHVS and CDR2 is FQNEAQ. V was pared by 4 bases and J by 4 bases, with 19 bases between. The CDR3 length is 16 residues. CDR3 region: CASSSQIPEPLYGYTF. DNA of the CDR3: TGTGCCAGCAGCTCCCAAATCCCAGAACCGCTCTATGGCTACACCTTC.

In its sample, this clonotype was seen a few times. Since a much larger clone is just one base distant, this may be a read error. No conserved phenylalanine or tryptophan is present at the end of the CDR3, so a read error is the likely explanation. The rearrangement uses TRBV30 and TRBJ1-2; 8 nucleotides match TRBD1. V trimming: 1 base; J trimming: 7 bases; junction bases outside the gene matches: 8. CDR1 and CDR2 (germline): GTSNPN, SVGIG (reference sequence). This CDR3 has 14 residues. The CDR3 sequence: CAWSAARGLGGYTL. The CDR3, as DNA: TGTGCCTGGAGTGCGGCCAGGGGGCTCGGTGGCTACACCCTC.

This clonotype has ten or more counts. This chain joins TRBV20-1 and TRBJ2-7; D might be TRBD2 (9 bases). The CDR3 sequence is 18 residues long. The V and J ends lost 5 bases and 3 bases respectively, with 29 bases between them. Germline lookup yields CDR1 DFQATT and CDR2 SNEGSKA (reference sequence). This CDR3 reads CSAHRGDRRVAGVYEQYF. The CDR3, as DNA: TGCAGTGCTCACAGGGGGGACAGGAGAGTAGCGGGAGTCTACGAGCAGTACTTC.

By proportion, this clonotype is medium-sized (0.01 to 0.1%). The chain combines TRBV2 with TRBJ1-6, with a tentative D call TRBD1 (6 bases). The CDR3 is 13 residues long. V was clipped by 6 bases and J by 9 bases, with 12 bases between them. CDR1 is SNHLY, CDR2 FYNNEI, per germline. In DNA form, the CDR3 reads TGTGCCAGCAGGGGAGGGGGAGTTTCACCCCTCCACTTT. Protein: CASRGGGVSPLHF.

The gene calls are TRBV6-2 or TRBV6-3 and TRBJ2-7; 10 bases are shared with TRBD1. Germline values: CDR1 MNHEY, CDR2 SVGEGT. V was pared by 6 bases and J by 6 bases, with 8 bases of the junction left unmatched. The CDR3 is 14 residues long. The CDR3 bases are TGTGCCAGCAGAGCGACAGGGGGCTGGGGCGAGCAGTACTTC. Translation gives CASRATGGWGEQYF.

This clonotype was seen a single time. The chain recombines TRBV7-9 with TRBJ1-6; D gene unclear. Germline V gene sequence: CDR1 SEHNR, CDR2 FQNEAQ (reference sequence). The CDR3 loop spans 15 amino acids. CDR3 DNA sequence: TGTGCTAACAAAAGCGCCATCGCCCTTAATTCACCCCTCCACTTT. Translating gives CANKSAIALNSPLHF.

The chain has TRBV7-9 and TRBJ1-1, with TRBD1 matching over 12 bases. The CDR3 is 14 residues long. Losses at the gene ends were 7 bases for V and 4 bases for J; bases not matched to a gene: 4. Germline CDR1 and CDR2: SEHNR and FQNEAQ (reference sequence). CDR3 sequence (DNA): TGTGCCAGCAACCGGGACAGGGGGCCCACTGAAGCTTTCTTT. Translation: CASNRDRGPTEAFF. The full variable domain, rest sourced from reference TRBV7-9 and TRBJ1-1, is DTGVSQNPRHKITKRGQNVTFRCDPISEHNRLYWYRQTLGQGPEFLTYFQNEAQLEKSRLLSDRFSAERPKGSFSTLEIQRTEQGDSAMYLCASNRDRGPTEAFFGQGTRLTVV.

Notes on this clonotype: Possible read error: a much larger clone is one base away. The chain employs TRBV3-1 and TRBJ1-1; a possible D gene is TRBD1 (6 bases). Deletions cut 4 bases from V and 0 bases from J, with 15 bases between. The germline V gene has CDR1 LGHDT and CDR2 YNNKEL (reference sequence). This CDR3 has 16 amino acids. The CDR3 loop is CASSPVGAGLNTEAFF. The CDR3 bases are TGTGCCAGCAGCCCAGTGGGGGCCGGCCTGAACACTGAAGCTTTCTTT.

The V call is TRBV10-1, the J call TRBJ2-7; 7 bases match TRBD2. Germline values: CDR1 WNHNN, CDR2 SYGVQD (reference sequence). Losses at the gene ends were 4 bases for V and 7 bases for J; bases not matched to a gene: 13. The CDR3 runs to 15 residues. Here the CDR3 DNA reads TGCGCCAGCAGTGGTGGGACTACGAACACCGGGGAGCAGTACTTC. It codes for CASSGGTTNTGEQYF.

This chain links TRBV4-1 with TRBJ1-5; 7 bases map to TRBD1. The CDR3 runs to 16 residues. The germline V gene encodes CDR1 MGHRA and CDR2 YSYEKL. Trimming at V came to 1 base and at J to 1 base, leaving 4 bases not matched to a gene. DNA of the CDR3: TGCGCCAGCAGCCAAGTCAAGGGACAGAGCAATCAGCCCCAGCATTTT. This gives the protein CASSQVKGQSNQPQHF.

The J gene is TRBJ2-2, the V gene TRBV11-1, with 8 bases matching TRBD2. The germline gives CDR1 SGHAT, CDR2 FQDESV (reference sequence). The junction had 12 bases not matched to a gene; V was cut back by 2 bases and J by 4 bases. The CDR3 spans 18 residues. This chain's CDR3 is CASSLSPSGQNTTGELFF. The CDR3 DNA follows: TGTGCCAGCAGCTTATCCCCTAGCGGGCAGAACACCACCGGGGAGCTGTTTTTT.